Listed below are T cell receptor beta chains from one sample, sequenced in a study of T cell responses to AZD1222 COVID-19 vaccine. TCRdb's copy holds only in-frame clones and misses some; the assay was immunoSEQ multiplex PCR. The top ten hold 3.5% to 5% of the sample, which has some 110,000 clones, around 90% seen once. The material sequenced was peripheral blood, taken on day 0 of AZD1222 vaccination. The receptor source for this set is an adult in good health. CDR3s include the opening cysteine and the closing phenylalanine or tryptophan. The order of the fields is J gene, clone size, D gene, V gene, CDR3 DNA, CDR3 protein. A D gene is named only where the DNA matches it firmly. Clone size is shown for a subset of rows, as once, few, many or a class of expanded clone.

>TRBJ2-5|-|-|TRBV9
TGTGCCAGCAGCGTAGGACTGCAAGAGACCCAGTACTTC
CASSVGLQETQYF
>TRBJ1-6|-|-|TRBV6-5
TGTGCCAGCAGTTTAGGCAGGATCTCCTATAATTCACCCCTCCACTTT
CASSLGRISYNSPLHF
>TRBJ2-1|-|TRBD2|TRBV30
TGTGCCTGGAGTAGTCTAGCGGGAGGCCGAGCCTACAATGAGCAGTTCTTC
CAWSSLAGGRAYNEQFF
>TRBJ2-5|-|TRBD2|TRBV5-8
TGTGCCAGCAGCACCGGGACTAGCGGTGGTGGAGAGACCCAGTACTTC
CASSTGTSGGGETQYF
>TRBJ1-5|-|-|TRBV6-5
TGTGCCAGCAGAGATCCTGACAGCAATCAGCCCCAGCATTTT
CASRDPDSNQPQHF
>TRBJ1-5|few|-|TRBV6-2/TRBV6-3
TGTGCCAGCAGTTACCAGGGAGGTTATCAGCCCCAGCATTTT
CASSYQGGYQPQHF
>TRBJ2-7|-|-|TRBV7-6
TGTGCCAGCAGCTCGGGGGTGGGGGTTACCTACGAGCAGTACTTC
CASSSGVGVTYEQYF
>TRBJ2-2|-|-|TRBV5-4
TGTGCCAGCATCCAGGATGCCGGGGAGCTGTTTTTT
CASIQDAGELFF
>TRBJ1-1|-|-|TRBV18
TGTGCCACCCGCCTTGGGGGGAGGGCCACTGAAGCTTTCTTT
CATRLGGRATEAFF
>TRBJ1-3|-|TRBD1|TRBV15
TGTGCCTCCGCCCGGGACAGATCTGGCTCTGGAAACACCATATATTTT
CASARDRSGSGNTIYF
>TRBJ1-2|-|-|TRBV24-1
TGTGCCACCAGTGATTCCTACTATGGCTACACCTTC
CATSDSYYGYTF
>TRBJ1-6|-|-|TRBV30
TGTGCCCGAGAGTCCCAGGAATACAATTCACCCCTCCACTTT
CARESQEYNSPLHF
>TRBJ2-2|-|-|TRBV12-3/TRBV12-4
TGTGCCACCAGGACAGATAACACCGGGGAGCTGTTTTTT
CATRTDNTGELFF
>TRBJ1-5|-|-|TRBV2
TGTGCCAGCAGTGAAGTCGGTTCTAATCAGCCCCAGCATTTT
CASSEVGSNQPQHF
>TRBJ1-1|-|TRBD1|TRBV5-6
TGTGCCAGCAGCTTCGACAGGGGGCGGATGAACACTGAAGCTTTCTTT
CASSFDRGRMNTEAFF
>TRBJ1-5|-|TRBD1|TRBV7-2
TGTGCCAGCAGCTCGACAGGGTTTAGGCAGCCCCAGCATTTT
CASSSTGFRQPQHF
>TRBJ1-1|-|TRBD1|TRBV7-2
TGTGCCAGCAGTCGTAAGGGCAGGGGGGGTATTACCACTGAAGCTTTCTTT
CASSRKGRGGITTEAFF
>TRBJ2-7|once|TRBD1|TRBV15
TGTGCCACCAGCAGGGGACAGGGGGCGGGCGAGCAGTACTTC
CATSRGQGAGEQYF
>TRBJ1-4|-|-|TRBV19
TGTGCCAGTAGCCCCAGTGAAAAACTGTTTTTT
CASSPSEKLFF
>TRBJ2-5|-|TRBD1|TRBV5-6
TGTGCCAGCAGCTTCCGACAGGGCCAAGAGACCCAGTACTTC
CASSFRQGQETQYF
>TRBJ1-3|-|-|TRBV7-3
TGTGCCAGCAGCTCTGGAAACACCATATATTTT
CASSSGNTIYF
>TRBJ1-5|-|TRBD1|TRBV29-1
TGCAGCGCAGGGACAGGGGGAAACCAGCCCCAGCATTTT
CSAGTGGNQPQHF
>TRBJ1-1|-|-|TRBV18
TGTGCCAGCTCACCGGCGGGGGGCAAAGCTTTCTTT
CASSPAGGKAFF
>TRBJ1-2|-|-|TRBV4-2
TGTGCCAGCAGCCCGGGAGGGGGTGAAGGAGGCTACACCTTC
CASSPGGGEGGYTF
>TRBJ2-1|-|TRBD2|TRBV7-3
TGTGCCAGCAGCCCGCAAGCGGGGACGCCCTACAATGAGCAGTTCTTC
CASSPQAGTPYNEQFF
>TRBJ2-7|once|-|TRBV7-2
TGTGCCAGCAGGGCGAGAGCGGTACCTTCCTACGAGCAGTACTTC
CASRARAVPSYEQYF
>TRBJ2-7|-|TRBD2|TRBV2
TGTGCCAGCAGTGGTGGGACTAGCGGGAGTTCCTACGAGCAGTACTTC
CASSGGTSGSSYEQYF
>TRBJ1-6|-|-|TRBV11-2
TGTGCCAGCAGCTTAGCCGGCAGTAAAAATTCACCCCTCCACTTT
CASSLAGSKNSPLHF
>TRBJ2-2|-|-|TRBV28
TGTGCCAGCAGCGCCGCAGGACAGAACACCGGGGAGCTGTTTTTT
CASSAAGQNTGELFF
>TRBJ1-1|-|-|TRBV3-1/TRBV3-2
TGTGCCAGCAGTCTAGATGGGACCACTGAAGCTTTCTTT
CASSLDGTTEAFF
>TRBJ1-6|-|-|TRBV14
TGTGCCAGCAGCTACGTTATAAGGGATTCACCCCTCCACTTT
CASSYVIRDSPLHF
>TRBJ2-1|-|-|TRBV7-6
TGTGCCAGCAGCGGAGGCAATGAGCAGTTCTTC
CASSGGNEQFF
>TRBJ2-6|once|-|TRBV28
TGTGCCAGCAGTTCTTTGGCTGGGGCCAACGTCCTGACTTTC
CASSSLAGANVLTF
>TRBJ2-1|-|TRBD1|TRBV5-1
TGCGCCAGCAGCCCCGGACAGGGGCCCTACAATGAGCAGTTCTTC
CASSPGQGPYNEQFF
>TRBJ2-1|-|-|TRBV3-1/TRBV3-2
TGTGCCAGCCGGGGGAGCTCCTACAATGAGCAGTTCTTC
CASRGSSYNEQFF
>TRBJ2-6|-|-|TRBV7-2
TGTGCCAGCAGCTCAGGTCCTGGGGCCAACGTCCTGACTTTC
CASSSGPGANVLTF
>TRBJ1-6|-|-|TRBV7-8
TGTGCCAGCAGCTTAAAGTGGGAAAACCTGGGTTCACCCCTCCACTTT
CASSLKWENLGSPLHF
>TRBJ1-4|-|-|TRBV5-6
TGTGCCAGCAGCTTGGGGGGATTAGGTGAAAAACTGTTTTTT
CASSLGGLGEKLFF
>TRBJ2-7|few|-|TRBV4-2
TGTGCCAGCAGCCAAGAGAGTCCGGGCCCCTACGAGCAGTACTTC
CASSQESPGPYEQYF
>TRBJ2-1|-|TRBD2|TRBV6-5
TGTGCCAGCAGTTATGGTACTAGCGGGTTAAAGCAGTTCTTC
CASSYGTSGLKQFF
>TRBJ1-6|once|TRBD1|TRBV7-9
TGTGCCAGCAGCTTCACCCCCGGGACAGGTTATAATTCACCCCTCCACTTT
CASSFTPGTGYNSPLHF
>TRBJ2-3|-|TRBD2|TRBV19
TGTGCCAGTCGCGGGAGACAAAGCACAGATACGCAGTATTTT
CASRGRQSTDTQYF
>TRBJ2-2|-|TRBD2|TRBV6-5
TGTGCCAGCTCTCCTAGCGGGACCAACACCGGGGAGCTGTTTTTT
CASSPSGTNTGELFF
>TRBJ1-5|once|-|TRBV28
TGTGCCAGCACCCGACAAGGGGATTATAGCAATCAGCCCCAGCATTTT
CASTRQGDYSNQPQHF
>TRBJ1-3|once|TRBD1|TRBV7-2
TGTGCCAGCAGCTTAGGGCCCACAGGGGGCTCCGGAAACACCATATATTTT
CASSLGPTGGSGNTIYF
>TRBJ2-7|-|TRBD2|TRBV27
TGTGCCAGCCGTACCGGGGGTAGCGGGAATTTCGGGCAGTACTTC
CASRTGGSGNFGQYF
>TRBJ2-2|-|-|TRBV7-9
TGTGCCAGCAGCCGACGGGCGCAAGGAGGGAGCGGGGAGCTGTTTTTT
CASSRRAQGGSGELFF
>TRBJ2-7|-|-|TRBV6-5
TGTGCCAGCAGGGGCCTATCCTCCTACGAGCAGTACTTC
CASRGLSSYEQYF
>TRBJ2-5|-|TRBD1|TRBV5-1
TGCGCCAGCAGCCCTGGACCCGGGACAGAAGAGACCCAGTACTTC
CASSPGPGTEETQYF
>TRBJ2-7|-|-|TRBV27
TGTGCCAGCAGTTCCCTAAGGGCGACGAGCTACGAGCAGTACTTC
CASSSLRATSYEQYF
>TRBJ2-7|-|TRBD2|TRBV9
TGTGCCAGCAGCTATACTAGCGGGAGTTACGAGCAGTACTTC
CASSYTSGSYEQYF
>TRBJ2-7|-|TRBD2|TRBV24-1
TGTGCCACCAGCTCAGCGGGAGCGCGCGAGCAGTACTTC
CATSSAGAREQYF
>TRBJ1-4|-|-|TRBV5-4
TGTGCCAGCAGCTTGGCCCCCCGGGGGCGCGCGGGAAATGAAAAACTGTTTTTT
CASSLAPRGRAGNEKLFF